The clone carrying this T cell receptor (beta chain) was counted a few times. The entry originates in a study of T cell responses to AZD1222 COVID-19 vaccine. Turning to the study itself: Pooled in the analysis were second doses at about 4 or about 12 weeks.

Germline CDR1 is SNHLY and CDR2 is FYNNEI. The V end was cut by 6 bases, the J end by 1 base, with 11 bases between. The CDR3 covers 14 residues. The data were produced by immunoSEQ multiplex PCR, yet TCRdb's version contains in-frame clones alone and is incomplete. Counted here are approximately 70,000 clones, over 80% occurring once; the ten biggest clones make up 9.8%. The origin of this receptor is an adult in good health. The specimen was peripheral blood, collected on day 0 of AZD1222 vaccination. The chain recombines TRBV2 with TRBJ2-3; D may be TRBD1 or TRBD2 (6 bases each). The CDR3 sequence: CASSGGLGTDTQYF. DNA for the CDR3: TGTGCCAGCAGCGGGGGCCTCGGCACAGATACGCAGTATTTT.